This T cell receptor (beta chain) appears in the sequencing data of a study of blood T cell repertoires in COVID-19. Across the study: T cells, B-cell-depleted T cells, or PBMCs supplied cDNA or gDNA.

This clone was found a few times. Those enrolled, adults aged about 18 to 89 years, came from about two dozen US areas. Cohorts were determined from participant-reported clinical history. Germline V gene sequence: CDR1 SNHLY, CDR2 FYNNEI. The CDR3 extends over 14 amino acids. V dropped 3 bases and J dropped 4; count of bases not matched to a gene: 3. Assay: immunoSEQ multiplex PCR; the TCRdb copy retains only in-frame clones and omits some. The data show 250,000 to 300,000 clones, 70% to 90% seen once. V and J are TRBV2 and TRBJ1-5, with 7 bases that match TRBD1. Sequencing used PBMCs or T cells enriched from blood (not recorded which). The clonotype was recovered from a woman between 45 and 65 years old who had been exposed to COVID-19. This chain's CDR3 is CASSDRGKNQPQHF. The CDR3 coding sequence is TGTGCCAGCAGTGACAGGGGGAAGAATCAGCCCCAGCATTTT.